A few counts support the clone carrying this T cell receptor beta chain. This CDR3 is 14 amino acids long. Trimming took 5 bases from V and 2 from J, leaving 11 bases between them. These data are taken from a study of early T cells in non-severe SARS-CoV-2 infection. Each CDR3 protein gets one entry after TCRdb re-called the 5' RACE reads with MiXCR. The profile shows fewer than 75,000 distinct CDR3 sequences, around 18% of them singletons. This sequence originates from an adult who was a healthcare worker with PCR-confirmed SARS-CoV-2 infection or an uninfected control (not recorded which). The sample was whole blood, taken at baseline. This chain uses TRBV12-3 or TRBV12-4 with TRBJ2-3; maybe TRBD1 (6 bases). The DNA for the CDR3 is TGTGCCAGCAGTGTCAGGGGAAACACAGATACGCAGTATTTT. This encodes CASSVRGNTDTQYF.